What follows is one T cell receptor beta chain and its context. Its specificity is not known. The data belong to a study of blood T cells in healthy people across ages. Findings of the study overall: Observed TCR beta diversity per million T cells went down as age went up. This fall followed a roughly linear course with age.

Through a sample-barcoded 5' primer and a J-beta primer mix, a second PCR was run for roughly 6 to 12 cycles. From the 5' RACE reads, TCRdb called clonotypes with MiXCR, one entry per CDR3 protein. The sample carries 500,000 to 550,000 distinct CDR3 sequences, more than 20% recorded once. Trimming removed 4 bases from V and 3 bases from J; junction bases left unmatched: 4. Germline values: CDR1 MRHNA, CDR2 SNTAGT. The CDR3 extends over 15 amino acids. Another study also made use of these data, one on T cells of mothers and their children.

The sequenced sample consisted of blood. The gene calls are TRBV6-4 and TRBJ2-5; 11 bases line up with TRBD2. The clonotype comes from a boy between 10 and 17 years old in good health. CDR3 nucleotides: TGTGCCAGCAGTGCTGGGACTAGCGGAGAAGAGACCCAGTACTTC. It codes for CASSAGTSGEETQYF.